These 20 T cell receptor beta chains share one sample of origin, sequenced in a study of T cells in Graves' hyperthyroidism and ophthalmopathy. RNA transcripts provided the source from which TCR beta CDR3 regions were amplified. Primed by the HTBI set, a first-round RT-PCR was run on the TCR CDR3. TCRdb itself ran the multiplex PCR reads through MiXCR, one entry per CDR3 protein. The profile shows about 500,000 distinct CDR3 sequences, roughly 17% of them singletons. The specimen was blood. These receptors were collected from a woman between 18 and 29 years old with Graves' ophthalmopathy.

This clonotype was seen at least ten times. J is TRBJ2-1 and V is TRBV30; unclear D gene. The V end was cut by 2 bases, the J end by 6 bases, with 14 bases between. Germline V gene data show CDR1 as GTSNPN and CDR2 as SVGIG (reference sequence). The CDR3 contains 14 residues. CDR3 sequence reads: CAWSWARLGNEQFF. The CDR3 DNA sequence: TGTGCCTGGAGTTGGGCCCGACTCGGCAATGAGCAGTTCTTC.

This chain uses TRBV29-1 with TRBJ2-4; 8 bases align to TRBD1. The CDR3 sequence is 15 residues long. Germline values: CDR1 SQVTM, CDR2 ANQGSEA. The CDR3 DNA reads TGCGCGACGACAGGGGACCCAAGAGCCAAAAACATTCAGTACTTC. It is translated as CATTGDPRAKNIQYF.

Of note for this clonotype: A much larger clone differs by one base, so this may be a read error. This chain links TRBV12-5 with TRBJ2-3; 10 nucleotides match TRBD2. The V segment lost 0 bases and the J segment 1 base; nucleotides outside the gene matches: 1. Germline V CDR1 and CDR2: LGHNT, FRNRAP. The CDR3 consists of 16 residues. This chain's CDR3 is CASGLVAGGGTDTQYF. For the CDR3, the DNA is TGTGCTAGTGGTTTGGTAGCGGGGGGGGGCACAGATACGCAGTATTTT.

This clonotype was counted only a few times. The chain combines TRBV27 with TRBJ2-1; the D gene could be TRBD1 or TRBD2 (6 bases each). This CDR3 is 14 amino acids long. The germline gives CDR1 MNHEY, CDR2 SMNVEV (reference sequence). Trimming took 5 bases from V and 6 from J, leaving 14 bases between them. The CDR3 DNA is TGTGCCAGCAGTCGGGGGCCCTGGGGCAATGAGCAGTTCTTC. Its protein product is CASSRGPWGNEQFF.

This clonotype occurred a few times. The genes are TRBV12-3 or TRBV12-4 and TRBJ2-5; 10 nucleotides align to TRBD1. CDR3 size: 15 residues. Losses at the gene ends were 3 bases for V and 3 bases for J; bases not matched to a gene: 4. The CDR3 DNA is TGTGCCAGCAGTTTGGGACAGGGGAGGGAAGAGACCCAGTACTTC. Residues: CASSLGQGREETQYF.

This clonotype has more than one count but fewer than ten. V usage is TRBV30 and J usage is TRBJ2-1; D not resolved. The CDR3 totals 11 residues. Germline V lookup: CDR1 GTSNPN, CDR2 SVGIG (reference sequence). Trimming pared 1 base from V and 10 bases from J, leaving 8 bases between. CDR3 protein: CAWSDDTEQFF. In DNA form, the CDR3 reads TGTGCCTGGAGTGACGACACGGAGCAGTTCTTC.

This clonotype was seen only a few times. The chain combines TRBV27 with TRBJ2-7, with 8 bases that match TRBD1. CDR1 MNHEY and CDR2 SMNVEV come from the germline V gene (reference sequence). This CDR3 region has 14 residues. Trimming took 10 bases from V and 0 from J; bases not matched to a gene: 8. The CDR3 DNA reads TGTGCCACCGTCGACAGGGGAAGCTCCTACGAGCAGTACTTC. Amino acids: CATVDRGSSYEQYF.

With regard to this clonotype: A much larger clone sits a single nucleotide away, making a read error possible. The chain uses TRBV28 and TRBJ2-4; the D gene is possibly TRBD2 (5 bases). From germline, CDR1 is MDHEN and CDR2 SYDVKM. The CDR3 runs 19 residues. Trimming took 5 bases from V and 0 from J, leaving 23 bases between them. CDR3 sequence: CASSDSRATLTLAKNIQYF. The CDR3 nucleotides read TGTGCCAGCAGTGATTCGAGGGCAACTCTTACTTTAGCCAAAAACATTCAGTACTTC. Variable domain in full (rest from reference TRBV28 and TRBJ2-4): DVKVTQSSRYLVKRTGEKVFLECVQDMDHENMFWYRQDPGLGLRLIYFSYDVKMKEKGDIPEGYSVSREKKERFSLILESASTNQTSMYLCASSDSRATLTLAKNIQYFGAGTRLSVL.

This clonotype has just a few counts. The rearrangement joins TRBV7-9 to TRBJ1-1; TRBD1 might be the D (5 bases). The CDR3 has 13 amino acids. The ends were cut back, 6 bases at V and 1 base at J, with 9 bases in the middle. Looked up from germline, CDR1 is SEHNR and CDR2 is FQNEAQ (reference sequence). The CDR3 DNA follows: TGTGCCAGCAGTCATACAGGGAACACTGAAGCTTTCTTT. Residues: CASSHTGNTEAFF.

The table lists this clonotype with many counts. This rearrangement joins TRBV7-9 to TRBJ2-3; 10 positions agree with TRBD2. Germline V gives CDR1 SEHNR, CDR2 FQNEAQ (reference sequence). The ends lost 1 base at V and 6 bases at J; junction bases unmatched: 10. CDR3 size: 17 residues. The CDR3 coding sequence is TGTGCCAGCAGCTTAGATGGGCCGCTAGCGGGGGTCGATACGCAGTATTTT. Protein sequence: CASSLDGPLAGVDTQYF.

The chain is built from TRBV20-1 and TRBJ2-7, with 10 bases fitting TRBD2. There are 17 residues in the CDR3. V was clipped by 0 bases and J by 4 bases; unmatched bases: 12. Germline-derived CDR1 and CDR2 are DFQATT and SNEGSKA (reference sequence). The CDR3 sequence: CSARDRASGGVGYEQYF. The CDR3 region has the DNA TGCAGTGCTAGAGATCGCGCTAGCGGGGGAGTGGGGTACGAGCAGTACTTC.

This chain connects TRBV7-9 to TRBJ2-3; possibly TRBD1 for D (8 bases). In germline, CDR1 is SEHNR, CDR2 FQNEAQ (reference sequence). CDR3 size: 16 residues. Trimming shortened V by 5 bases and J by 2 bases, and 17 bases separated the two germline ends. As DNA, the CDR3 is TGTGCCAGCAGCGCAACAGGGGGGGGGCCCACAGATACGCAGTATTTT. It yields the protein CASSATGGGPTDTQYF.

V is TRBV6-2 or TRBV6-3 and J is TRBJ2-5, with TRBD2 matching over 12 bases. The germline V gene encodes CDR1 MNHEY and CDR2 SVGEGT. Trimming cost V 7 bases and J 3 bases; bases outside gene matches: 9. CDR3 length: 16 amino acids. The CDR3 region is CASNGTLAGGEETQYF. Here the CDR3 DNA reads TGTGCCAGCAATGGAACTCTAGCGGGGGGGGAAGAGACCCAGTACTTC.

CDR3 residues: CASSHAGATMNTEAFF. CDR3 sequence (DNA): TGCGCCAGCAGCCACGCAGGGGCCACCATGAACACTGAAGCTTTCTTT. The chain has TRBV4-3 and TRBJ1-1, with D possibly TRBD1 on 6 matching bases. With 3 bases removed from V and 0 bases from J, the gap between germline ends came to 14 bases. CDR3 size: 16 residues. Germline V gene data show CDR1 as LGHNA and CDR2 as YSLEER.

In its sample, this clonotype was seen a few times. The CDR3 sequence is CSATQGQGYEKLFF. The CDR3 DNA sequence: TGCAGTGCCACCCAGGGACAGGGATATGAAAAACTGTTTTTT. The V call is TRBV20-1, the J call TRBJ1-4, with 9 bases matching TRBD1. CDR1 and CDR2 (germline): DFQATT, SNEGSKA (reference sequence). V gave up 6 bases and J gave up 6 bases; unmatched junction bases: 8. The CDR3 spans 14 residues.

This clonotype was counted ten times or more. This chain links TRBV6-1 with TRBJ2-5, with D perhaps matching TRBD1 or TRBD2 (5 bases each). Trimming removed 7 bases from V and 0 bases from J, with 12 bases in between. In germline, CDR1 is MNHNS, CDR2 SASEGT. This CDR3 comprises 14 residues. The CDR3 nucleotides are TGTGCCAGCACTTTACTAGGGGACCAAGAGACCCAGTACTTC. Translation gives CASTLLGDQETQYF.

This clonotype was found many times. The chain couples TRBV11-2 to TRBJ1-2; D is unresolved. Germline assignment: CDR1 SGHAT and CDR2 FQNNGV. V lost 2 bases to trimming and J lost 10 bases, with 14 bases between them. This CDR3 is built from 13 residues. The CDR3 DNA reads as TGTGCCAGCAGCTTAACGGAAGAACGTGTCTACACCTTC. Protein: CASSLTEERVYTF.

This chain joins TRBV10-3 and TRBJ1-6; the match to TRBD1 covers 9 bases. The germline gives CDR1 ENHRY, CDR2 SYGVKD. There are 14 residues in the CDR3. V was pared by 4 bases and J by 7 bases, with 2 bases of the junction left unmatched. The CDR3 here is CAISGQGENSPLHF. The CDR3 nucleotides read TGTGCCATCAGTGGACAGGGGGAGAATTCACCCCTCCACTTT.

The rearrangement links TRBV7-6 to TRBJ1-1; 7 nucleotides line up with TRBD1. V was clipped by 1 base and J by 0 bases; unmatched bases: 14. CDR3 size: 19 residues. Per germline, CDR1 SGHVS and CDR2 FNYEAQ. The CDR3 DNA follows: TGTGCCAGCAGCTTAGTAATAGCCAAGCAGGGGGGGCTGAACACTGAAGCTTTCTTT. As protein: CASSLVIAKQGGLNTEAFF.

This clonotype was counted a few times. This chain connects TRBV3-1 to TRBJ2-5; 12 nucleotides match TRBD2. The CDR3 contains 17 residues. V trimming: 0 bases; J trimming: 8 bases; junction bases outside the gene matches: 10. Germline assignment: CDR1 LGHDT and CDR2 YNNKEL (reference sequence). CDR3 sequence (DNA): TGTGCCAGCAGCCAAGATACTAGCGGGGGGTACAGTGAAACCCAGTACTTC. Protein product: CASSQDTSGGYSETQYF.